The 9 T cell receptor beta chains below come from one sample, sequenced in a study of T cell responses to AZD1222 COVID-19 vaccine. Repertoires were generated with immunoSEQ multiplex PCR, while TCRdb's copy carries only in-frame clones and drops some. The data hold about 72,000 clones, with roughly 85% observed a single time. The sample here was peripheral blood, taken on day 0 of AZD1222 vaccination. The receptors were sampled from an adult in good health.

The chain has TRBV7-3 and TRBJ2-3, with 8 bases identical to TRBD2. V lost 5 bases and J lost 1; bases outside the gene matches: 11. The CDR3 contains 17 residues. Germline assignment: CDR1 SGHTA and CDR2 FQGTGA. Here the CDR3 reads CASSPTPGRGGTDTQYF. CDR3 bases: TGTGCCAGCAGCCCGACTCCTGGGCGGGGGGGCACAGATACGCAGTATTTT.

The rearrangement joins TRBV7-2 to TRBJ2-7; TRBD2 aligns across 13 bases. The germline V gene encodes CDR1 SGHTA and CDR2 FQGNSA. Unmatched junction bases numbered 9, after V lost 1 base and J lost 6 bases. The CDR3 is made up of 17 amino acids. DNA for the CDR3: TGTGCCAGCAGCTTAGGGCGGGGACTAGCGGGGAGGTCCGAGCAGTACTTC. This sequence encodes CASSLGRGLAGRSEQYF.

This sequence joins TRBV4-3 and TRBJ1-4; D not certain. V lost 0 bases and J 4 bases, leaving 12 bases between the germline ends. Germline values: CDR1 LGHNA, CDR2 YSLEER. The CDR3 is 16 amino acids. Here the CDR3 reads CASSQEPQAFNEKLFF. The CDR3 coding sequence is TGCGCCAGCAGCCAAGAACCGCAGGCGTTTAATGAAAAACTGTTTTTT.

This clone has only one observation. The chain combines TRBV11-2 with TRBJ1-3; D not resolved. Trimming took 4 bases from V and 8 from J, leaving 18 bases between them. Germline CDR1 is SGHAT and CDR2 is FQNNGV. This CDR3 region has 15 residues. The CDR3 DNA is TGTGCCAGCAGCTCCCTAAAGGGCTACGAGTACACCATATATTTT. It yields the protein CASSSLKGYEYTIYF.

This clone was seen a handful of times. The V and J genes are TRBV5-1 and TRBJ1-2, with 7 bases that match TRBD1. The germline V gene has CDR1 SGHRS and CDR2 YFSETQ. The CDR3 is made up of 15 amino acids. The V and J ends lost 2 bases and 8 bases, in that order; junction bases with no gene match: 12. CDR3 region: CASSFDREASRGYTF. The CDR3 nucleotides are TGCGCCAGCAGCTTCGACAGGGAGGCGTCTCGCGGCTACACCTTC.

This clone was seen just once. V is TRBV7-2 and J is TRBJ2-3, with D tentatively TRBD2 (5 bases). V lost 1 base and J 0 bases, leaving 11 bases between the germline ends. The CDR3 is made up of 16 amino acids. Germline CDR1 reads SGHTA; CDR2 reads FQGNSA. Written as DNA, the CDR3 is TGTGCCAGCAGCTTAGTTCAGCGGAGGAGCACAGATACGCAGTATTTT. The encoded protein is CASSLVQRRSTDTQYF.

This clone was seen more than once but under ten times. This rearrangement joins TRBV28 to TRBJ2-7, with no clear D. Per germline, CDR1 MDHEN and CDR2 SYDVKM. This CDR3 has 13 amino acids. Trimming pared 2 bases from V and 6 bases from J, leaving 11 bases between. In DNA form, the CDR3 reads TGTGCCAGCAGTTTAGAGGTTTTAGGCGAGCAGTACTTC. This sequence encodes CASSLEVLGEQYF.

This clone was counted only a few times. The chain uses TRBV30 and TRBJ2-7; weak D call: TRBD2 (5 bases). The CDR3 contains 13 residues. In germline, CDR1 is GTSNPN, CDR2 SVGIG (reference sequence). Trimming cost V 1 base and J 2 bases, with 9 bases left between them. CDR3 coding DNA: TGTGCCTGGAGTGAAGGGAGAACCTACGAGCAGTACTTC. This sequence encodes CAWSEGRTYEQYF.

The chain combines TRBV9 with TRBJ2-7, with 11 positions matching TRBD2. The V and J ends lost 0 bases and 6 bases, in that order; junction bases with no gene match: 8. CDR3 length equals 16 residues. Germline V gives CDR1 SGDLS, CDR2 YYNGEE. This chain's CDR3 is CASSVDGSGRVGEQYF. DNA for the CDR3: TGTGCCAGCAGCGTAGATGGTAGCGGGAGGGTCGGCGAGCAGTACTTC.